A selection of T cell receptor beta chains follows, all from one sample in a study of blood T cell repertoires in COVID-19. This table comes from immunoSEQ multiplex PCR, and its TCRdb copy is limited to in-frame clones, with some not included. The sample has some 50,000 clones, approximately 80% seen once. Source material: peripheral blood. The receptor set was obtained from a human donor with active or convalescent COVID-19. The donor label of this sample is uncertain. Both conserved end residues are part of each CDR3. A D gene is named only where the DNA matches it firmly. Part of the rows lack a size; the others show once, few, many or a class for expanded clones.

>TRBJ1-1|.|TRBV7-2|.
TGTGCCAGCAGCCTTCAGGCCGGGGACACTGAAGCTTTCTTT
CASSLQAGDTEAFF
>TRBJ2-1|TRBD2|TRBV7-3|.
TGTGCCAGCAGCGCCGGGACTAGAAGTCATGAGCAGTTCTTC
CASSAGTRSHEQFF
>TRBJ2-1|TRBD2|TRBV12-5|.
TGTGCTAGTGGTCCCCCCCCACGTGGACTAGCGGCCTACAATGAGCAGTTCTTC
CASGPPPRGLAAYNEQFF
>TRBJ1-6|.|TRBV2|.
TGTGCCAGCAGTGAAAAAAGGGGGAATTCACCCCTCCACTTT
CASSEKRGNSPLHF
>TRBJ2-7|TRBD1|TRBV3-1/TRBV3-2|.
TGTGCCAGCAGCCAAGGACAGGGGGTGGGTGAGCAGTACTTC
CASSQGQGVGEQYF
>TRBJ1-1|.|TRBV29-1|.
TGCAGCGTCCACTCAGGGTTAGGGACTGAAGCTTTCTTT
CSVHSGLGTEAFF
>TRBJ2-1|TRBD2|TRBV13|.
TGTGCCAGCAGCTCCAGTAGCGGGGGGGCCCCACAGGGGCAGTTCTTC
CASSSSSGGAPQGQFF
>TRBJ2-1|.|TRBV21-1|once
TGTGCCAGCAGCAGGACTAGCGGGAGGGCCTCCAATGAGCAGTTCTTC
CASSRTSGRASNEQFF
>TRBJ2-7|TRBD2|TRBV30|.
TGTGCCACCGTAAGCAGCGGGAGCTACGAGCAGTACTTC
CATVSSGSYEQYF
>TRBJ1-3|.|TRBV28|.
TGTGCCAGCAGTTTACAAGGGGCCGGAAACACCATATATTTT
CASSLQGAGNTIYF
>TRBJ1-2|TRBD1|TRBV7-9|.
TGTGCCAGCAGCCTGGGGACAGGGGAGGGCTACACCTTC
CASSLGTGEGYTF
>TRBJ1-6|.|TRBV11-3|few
TGTGCCAGCAGCTTAGCCGAGGCTAATAATTCACCCCTCCACTTT
CASSLAEANNSPLHF
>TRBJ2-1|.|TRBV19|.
TGTGCCATTGGGGTCTGGGGGGACAATGAGCAGTTCTTC
CAIGVWGDNEQFF
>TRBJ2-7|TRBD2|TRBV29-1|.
TGCAGCGCCCTCTGGAGAGCGGGAGGGTCCTACGAGCAGTACTTC
CSALWRAGGSYEQYF
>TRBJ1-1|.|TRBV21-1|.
TGTGCCAGCACCTTCCAGGGGGCAGCCACTGAAGCTTTCTTT
CASTFQGAATEAFF
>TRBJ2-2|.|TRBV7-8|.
TGTGCCAGCAGCTCGCGACAGGCGAACACCGGGGAGCTGTTTTTT
CASSSRQANTGELFF
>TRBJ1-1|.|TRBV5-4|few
TGTGCCAGCACCGAACCACACGTCGGGGGGCTGAGTGAAGCTTTCTTT
CASTEPHVGGLSEAFF
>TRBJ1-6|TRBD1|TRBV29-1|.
TGCAGCGCCCTGACAGGGTGGAATTCACCCCTCCACTTT
CSALTGWNSPLHF
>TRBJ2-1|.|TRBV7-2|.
TGTGCCAGCAGCTTAGTAAGAGGGGGTGAGCAGTTCTTC
CASSLVRGGEQFF
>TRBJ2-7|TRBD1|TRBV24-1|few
TGTGCCACCAGTGACCACAGGGGTTTCCCCTACGAGCAGTACTTC
CATSDHRGFPYEQYF
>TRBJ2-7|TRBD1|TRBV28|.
TGTGCCAGCACCGGTGACAGGGACGAGCAGTACTTC
CASTGDRDEQYF
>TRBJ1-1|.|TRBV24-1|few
TGTGCCACCAGTGAGCCAGGGAACACTGAAGCTTTCTTT
CATSEPGNTEAFF
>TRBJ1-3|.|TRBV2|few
TGTGCCAGCAGTCGGGACTTTGGAAACACCATATATTTT
CASSRDFGNTIYF